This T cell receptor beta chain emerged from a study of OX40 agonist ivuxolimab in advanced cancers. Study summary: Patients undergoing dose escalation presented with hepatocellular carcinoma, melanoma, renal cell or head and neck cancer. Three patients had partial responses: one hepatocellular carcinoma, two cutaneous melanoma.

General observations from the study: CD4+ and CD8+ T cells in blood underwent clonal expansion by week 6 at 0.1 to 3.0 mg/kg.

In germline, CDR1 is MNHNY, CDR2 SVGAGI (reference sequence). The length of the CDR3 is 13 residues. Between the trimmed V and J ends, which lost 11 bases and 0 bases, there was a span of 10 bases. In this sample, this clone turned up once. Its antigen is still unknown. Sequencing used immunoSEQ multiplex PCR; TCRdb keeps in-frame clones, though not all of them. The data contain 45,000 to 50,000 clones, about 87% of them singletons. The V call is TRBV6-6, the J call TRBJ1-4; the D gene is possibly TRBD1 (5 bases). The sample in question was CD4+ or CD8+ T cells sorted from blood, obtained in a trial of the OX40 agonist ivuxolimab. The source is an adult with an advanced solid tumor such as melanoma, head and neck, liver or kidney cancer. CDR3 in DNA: TGTGCCTCCAGGGCAGCAACTAATGAAAAACTGTTTTTT. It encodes CASRAATNEKLFF.